This T cell receptor beta chain was documented in a study of cytomegalovirus exposure and HLA in healthy donors. Whole-study results and caveats: Reported results showed that the classifier diagnosed cytomegalovirus status with high specificity and sensitivity.

Primers included in the PCR were 60 Vbeta and 13 Jbeta primers. Only in-frame clones appear in the TCRdb table, and some are missing; sequencing was by immunoSEQ multiplex PCR. The sample yields about 160,000 clones, around 85% seen once. A remark on this clone: Its antigen remains unknown.

Looked up from germline, CDR1 is SGHRS and CDR2 is YFSETQ. The CDR3 has 14 amino acids. Trimming removed 0 bases at V and 1 base at J, with 5 bases between. The chain recombines TRBV5-1 with TRBJ1-5; D gene uncertain. The specimen sequenced was PBMCs. This sequence was found in a boy younger than 10 in good health and CMV-seronegative. The CDR3 spells CASSLGTSNQPQHF. CDR3 coding DNA: TGCGCCAGCAGCTTGGGCACAAGCAATCAGCCCCAGCATTTT.